This T cell receptor (beta chain) was obtained from a study of blood T cell repertoires in COVID-19. Trimming took 3 bases from V and 6 from J; bases not matched to a gene: 4. The CDR3 has 15 amino acids. Germline CDR1 is SGHRS and CDR2 is YFSETQ. Source study methods: Estimation of nucleated cell counts relied on the amplification of reference gene primers. Profiling relied on immunoSEQ multiplex PCR, and the TCRdb table lists in-frame clones only, not all of them. That table furnishes V, J and clone size, whereas the DNA furnished D and trimming. Of 130,000 or so clones detected, roughly 77% appear once; the ten largest clones hold just under 5%.

The clonotype originates from a woman in her 70s with COVID-19, enrolled during active disease. The genes are TRBV5-1 and TRBJ1-6; 9 nucleotides align to TRBD1. Sequencing was performed on peripheral blood. CDR3 sequence reads: CASSSGQGGNSPLHF. CDR3 DNA: TGCGCCAGCAGCTCGGGACAGGGCGGTAATTCACCCCTCCACTTT.